This is a list of T cell receptor beta chains from one sample in a study of identical twins. TCRdb analysed the 5' RACE reads with MiXCR anew, one entry per CDR3 protein. The sample lists 600,000 to 800,000 distinct CDR3 sequences, approximately 22% occurring once. These data also featured in a second study, about T cells expressing NK-cell markers.

The sample consisted of PBMCs. The receptors were gathered from a woman aged 18-29 years in good health. CDR3s include the opening cysteine and the closing phenylalanine or tryptophan.

J gene	V gene	CDR3 protein
TRBJ2-7	TRBV15	CATSGTGTYEQYF
TRBJ1-2	TRBV6-1	CASRRTGGERGYTF
TRBJ2-3	TRBV10-3	CAISPGYVTDTQYF
TRBJ2-5	TRBV6-4	CAGRTAQYF
TRBJ2-7	TRBV12-3/TRBV12-4	CASSLAGGRGSDYEQYF
TRBJ2-5	TRBV6-5	CASSLEPTGGRETQYF
TRBJ1-1	TRBV20-1	CSARDYRSGAITEAFF
TRBJ2-5	TRBV20-1	CSANSGGRETQYF
TRBJ1-2	TRBV7-2	CASSLEGPKGAGGYTF
TRBJ2-7	TRBV4-3	CASSQDHRISYEQYF
TRBJ1-2	TRBV20-1	CSATGTGGHGYTF
TRBJ1-2	TRBV29-1	CSAHHKSNYGYTF
TRBJ2-1	TRBV9	CASSVGTSGSNEQFF
TRBJ2-5	TRBV5-1	CASSLVGGQSETQYF
TRBJ1-1	TRBV6-1	CASSRTLDTEAFF
TRBJ2-3	TRBV12-3/TRBV12-4	CASSFMRGTDTQYF
TRBJ2-2	TRBV9	CASSVGTERLFF
TRBJ2-1	TRBV20-1	CSARRLASYNEQFF
TRBJ2-3	TRBV2	CAADSYTQYF
TRBJ1-6	TRBV7-6	CASSLFNSPLHF
TRBJ1-4	TRBV4-2	CASSQARATNEKLFF
TRBJ2-2	TRBV9	CASAGRDAPGELFF
TRBJ2-3	TRBV10-3	CAISGGPPPSDTQYF
TRBJ1-1	TRBV20-1	CSAAPSFMNTEAFF
TRBJ1-4	TRBV24-1	CATSDPTGRKLFF
TRBJ1-1	TRBV12-3/TRBV12-4	CASTRDTNTEAFF
TRBJ1-1	TRBV5-1	CASGPGGSMNTEAFF
TRBJ2-2	TRBV15	CATSRDPSTGELFF
TRBJ1-1	TRBV6-5	CASSWSGTGTTEAFF
TRBJ2-7	TRBV7-2	CASSLLASAYEQYF
TRBJ2-1	TRBV5-1	CASSLATGRGSYNEQFF
TRBJ1-4	TRBV20-1	CSAAHSWKGEKLFF
TRBJ2-7	TRBV12-3/TRBV12-4	CASSFLQTYEQYF
TRBJ2-4	TRBV12-3/TRBV12-4	CASSLGASLAKNIQYF
TRBJ2-2	TRBV20-1	CSARNEREGGVGELFF
TRBJ1-2	TRBV11-3	CASSTRDSLYGYTF
TRBJ2-5	TRBV4-2	CASSSFRTSGAQETQYF
TRBJ2-7	TRBV6-6	CASDLLSYEQYF
TRBJ2-1	TRBV3-1	CASRLRKASYNEQFF
TRBJ1-5	TRBV5-5	CASSLIVGRTGQPQHF
TRBJ2-7	TRBV20-1	CSARTSDSYEQYF
TRBJ1-2	TRBV20-1	CSARAWSPGYTF
TRBJ2-1	TRBV18	CASSSDADEQFF
TRBJ1-6	TRBV18	CASSPSGEYSPLHF